This T cell receptor delta chain was sequenced in a study of γδ T cells in repeated Plasmodium falciparum infection. Study overall: Malian children with intense seasonal malaria exposure were compared with matched Australian children. Study-wide results and limits: Vgamma9/Vdelta2+ T cells showed a stable polyclonal repertoire with shared TCRgamma sequences. In Vdelta2-negative, largely Vdelta1+, gammadelta repertoires, repeated controlled infections appeared to drive clonal selection waves.

Gammadelta T cells were flow-sorted from PBMC into Vgamma9/Vdelta2+ and Vdelta2-negative populations for bulk analysis. This clone was counted only a few times. Antigen unknown. The CDR3 is 22 residues long. Per germline, CDR1 TSWWSYY and CDR2 QGS. Unmatched junction bases numbered 21, after V lost 2 bases and J lost 2 bases. Sequencing covered both gamma and delta TCR chains per sample. TCRdb used CATT to re-call clones from the multiplex PCR reads. Altogether some 51,000 delta-chain clones are present, roughly 2% being singletons, with the ten largest covering roughly a quarter. Sequencing was performed on gamma-delta T cells from blood. This chain connects TRDV1 to TRDJ1, with TRDD3 matching over 12 bases. The J gene, absent from TCRdb, was called here by matching the DNA to germline. This TCR was sampled from a pool of human donors (malaria-infected and uninfected, not separated). CDR3 protein: CALGELCNFSFTGGYRTDKLIF. In nucleotides, the CDR3 is TGTGCTCTTGGGGAATTATGTAACTTCTCCTTCACTGGGGGATACAGAACCGATAAACTCATCTTT.